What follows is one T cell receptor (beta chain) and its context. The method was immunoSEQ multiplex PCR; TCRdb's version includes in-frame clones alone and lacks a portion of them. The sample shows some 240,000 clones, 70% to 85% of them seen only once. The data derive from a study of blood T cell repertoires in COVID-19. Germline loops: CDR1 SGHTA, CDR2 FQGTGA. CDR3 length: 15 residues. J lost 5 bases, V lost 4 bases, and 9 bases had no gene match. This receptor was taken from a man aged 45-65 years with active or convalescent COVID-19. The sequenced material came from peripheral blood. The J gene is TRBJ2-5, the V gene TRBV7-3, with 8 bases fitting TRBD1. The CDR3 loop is CASSSRTGQSETQYF. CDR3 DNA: TGTGCCAGCAGCTCCCGGACAGGGCAGTCGGAGACCCAGTACTTC.